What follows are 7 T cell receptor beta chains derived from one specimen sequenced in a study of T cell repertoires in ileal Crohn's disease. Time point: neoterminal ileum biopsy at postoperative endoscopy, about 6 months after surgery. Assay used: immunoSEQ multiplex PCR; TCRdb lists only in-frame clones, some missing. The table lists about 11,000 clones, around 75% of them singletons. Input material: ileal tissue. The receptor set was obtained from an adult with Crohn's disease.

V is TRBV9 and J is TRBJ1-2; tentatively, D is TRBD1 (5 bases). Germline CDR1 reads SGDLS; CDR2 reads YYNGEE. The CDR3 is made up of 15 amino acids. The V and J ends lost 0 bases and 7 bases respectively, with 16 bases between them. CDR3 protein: CASSVGGGAGVGYTF. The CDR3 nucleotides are TGTGCCAGCAGCGTAGGGGGAGGGGCTGGTGTTGGCTACACCTTC.

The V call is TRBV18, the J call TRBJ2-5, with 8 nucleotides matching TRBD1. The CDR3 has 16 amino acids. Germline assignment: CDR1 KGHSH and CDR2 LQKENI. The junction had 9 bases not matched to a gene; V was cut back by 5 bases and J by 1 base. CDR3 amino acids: CASSTSGGAGQETQYF. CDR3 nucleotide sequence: TGTGCCAGCTCAACTTCAGGGGGCGCGGGCCAAGAGACCCAGTACTTC.

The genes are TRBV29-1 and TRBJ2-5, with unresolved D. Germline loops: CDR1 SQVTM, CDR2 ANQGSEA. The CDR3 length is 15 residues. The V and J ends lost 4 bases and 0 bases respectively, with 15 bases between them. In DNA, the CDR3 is TGCAGCGTTGGTTTGTGGGCCCTGTACCAAGAGACCCAGTACTTC. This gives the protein CSVGLWALYQETQYF.

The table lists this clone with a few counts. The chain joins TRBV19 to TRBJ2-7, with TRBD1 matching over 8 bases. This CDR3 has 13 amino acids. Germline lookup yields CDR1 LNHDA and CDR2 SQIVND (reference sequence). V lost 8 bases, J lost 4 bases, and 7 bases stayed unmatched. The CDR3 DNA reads TGTGCCAGTCGGACAGGGCCTGGGTACGAGCAGTACTTC. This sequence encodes CASRTGPGYEQYF. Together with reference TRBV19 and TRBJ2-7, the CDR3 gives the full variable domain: DGGITQSPKYLFRKEGQNVTLSCEQNLNHDAMYWYRQDPGQGLRLIYYSQIVNDFQKGDIAEGYSVSREKKESFPLTVTSAQKNPTAFYLCASRTGPGYEQYFGPGTRLTVT.

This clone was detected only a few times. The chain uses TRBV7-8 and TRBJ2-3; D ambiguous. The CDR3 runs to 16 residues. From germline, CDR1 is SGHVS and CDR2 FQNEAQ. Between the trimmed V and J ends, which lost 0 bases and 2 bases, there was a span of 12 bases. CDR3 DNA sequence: TGTGCCAGCAGCTTAGCCATAAAAACAACCACAGATACGCAGTATTTT. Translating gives CASSLAIKTTTDTQYF.

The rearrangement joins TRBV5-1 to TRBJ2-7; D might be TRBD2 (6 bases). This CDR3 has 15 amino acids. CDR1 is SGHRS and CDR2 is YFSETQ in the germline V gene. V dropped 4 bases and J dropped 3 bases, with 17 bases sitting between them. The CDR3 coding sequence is TGCGCCAGCAGCCGCACGGGGGACTTCAACTACGAGCAGTACTTC. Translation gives CASSRTGDFNYEQYF. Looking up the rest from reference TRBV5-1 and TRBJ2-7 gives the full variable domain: KAGVTQTPRYLIKTRGQQVTLSCSPISGHRSVSWYQQTPGQGLQFLFEYFSETQRNKGNFPGRFSGRQFSNSRSEMNVSTLELGDSALYLCASSRTGDFNYEQYFGPGTRLTVT.

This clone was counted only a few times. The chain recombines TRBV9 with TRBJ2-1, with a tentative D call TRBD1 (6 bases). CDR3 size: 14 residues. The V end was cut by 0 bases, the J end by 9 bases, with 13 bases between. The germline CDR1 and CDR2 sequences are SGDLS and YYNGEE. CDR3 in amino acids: CASSVGGTPIEQFF. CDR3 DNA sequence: TGTGCCAGCAGCGTAGGAGGGACACCGATTGAGCAGTTCTTC.